This T cell receptor (beta chain) emerged from a study of blood T cell repertoires in COVID-19. Libraries were prepared by immunoSEQ multiplex PCR; TCRdb keeps only in-frame clonotypes and omits some of them. The table includes 200,000 or so clones, about 80% detected once. Losses at the gene ends were 4 bases for V and 0 bases for J; bases not matched to a gene: 8. The CDR3 contains 16 residues. Germline V CDR1 and CDR2: SGHRS, YFSETQ. Assignment of participants to cohorts was predicated upon participant-reported clinical history. Cohort 3 donors counted as recovered after two negative PCRs, clearance, or resolved symptoms.

The chain recombines TRBV5-1 with TRBJ1-1; 8 positions match TRBD1. The receptor's source is a man aged 35 to 55 who had recovered from COVID-19. The sequenced material came from PBMCs or T cells enriched from blood (not recorded which). CDR3 DNA: TGCGCCAGCAGCCCTGGACAGGGCTTAATGAACACTGAAGCTTTCTTT. It codes for CASSPGQGLMNTEAFF.